Listed below are T cell receptor beta chains from one sample, sequenced in a study of Graves' ophthalmopathy and Graves' hyperthyroidism. TCRdb re-derived calls from the multiplex PCR reads in MiXCR, one entry per CDR3 protein. Of some 360,000 distinct CDR3 sequences listed, about 18% were seen once; the top ten hold roughly 2.3%. The sequenced sample was peripheral blood. These receptors were obtained from an adult woman with stable Graves' hyperthyroidism. The CDR3 runs from the conserved cysteine through the conserved F or W. Fields, in order: clone size, V gene, J gene, D gene, CDR3 protein, CDR3 DNA. A D gene is named only where the DNA matches it firmly. Clone size is stated in some rows and not others, as once, few, many or a class when expanded.

many	TRBV19	TRBJ1-6	TRBD1	CASSRQGPSSYNSPLHF	TGTGCCAGTAGTCGACAGGGGCCGAGCTCCTATAATTCACCCCTCCACTTT
many	TRBV15	TRBJ1-5	.	CATSRTRGQPQHF	TGTGCCACCAGCAGGACAAGGGGACAGCCCCAGCATTTT
.	TRBV11-2	TRBJ2-5	TRBD2	CASSYGEGRETQYF	TGTGCCAGCAGCTACGGGGAGGGCCGGGAGACCCAGTACTTC
many	TRBV7-7	TRBJ2-5	.	CASSPRRLQGETQYF	TGTGCTAGCAGCCCTCGGAGGCTACAAGGAGAGACCCAGTACTTC
many	TRBV4-1	TRBJ1-6	.	CASSQDEGLLFSSPLHF	TGCGCCAGCAGCCAAGATGAGGGCCTCCTCTTCAGTTCACCCCTCCACTTT
many	TRBV2	TRBJ2-7	TRBD2	CASKQTSGMVPYF	TGTGCCAGCAAGCAGACTAGCGGGATGGTCCCGTACTTC
few	TRBV6-5	TRBJ2-4	TRBD2	CASSYSGLAGADIQYF	TGTGCCAGCAGTTACTCCGGACTAGCGGGAGCAGACATTCAGTACTTC
many	TRBV7-2	TRBJ1-1	.	CASSSKAGKMNTEAFF	TGTGCCAGCAGCTCCAAGGCAGGGAAAATGAACACTGAAGCTTTCTTT
many	TRBV12-3/TRBV12-4	TRBJ2-7	.	CASSHEVGEQYF	TGTGCCAGCAGTCACGAGGTAGGGGAGCAGTACTTC
many	TRBV6-1	TRBJ1-1	.	CASSEGEVDAFF	TGTGCCAGCAGTGAAGGTGAGGTTGATGCTTTCTTT
many	TRBV5-4	TRBJ2-2	TRBD1	CASSSRSRDRANTGELFF	TGTGCCAGCAGCTCCCGGTCCCGGGACAGAGCCAACACCGGGGAGCTGTTTTTT
.	TRBV6-1	TRBJ2-7	.	CASSDFRVVQYF	TGTGCCAGCAGTGATTTCCGGGTCGTGCAGTACTTC
many	TRBV4-3	TRBJ2-7	TRBD2	CASSQDGAAGGRYEQYF	TGCGCCAGCAGCCAAGATGGGGCAGCGGGAGGGCGGTACGAGCAGTACTTC
many	TRBV14	TRBJ2-2	.	CASSQATAANTGELFF	TGTGCCAGCAGCCAAGCTACAGCCGCGAACACCGGGGAGCTGTTTTTT
many	TRBV12-3/TRBV12-4	TRBJ2-5	.	CASSHSGRGETQYF	TGTGCCAGCAGTCATTCTGGGCGCGGGGAGACCCAGTACTTC
few	TRBV4-1	TRBJ2-6	TRBD1	CASSHPARGLYGANVLTF	TGCGCCAGCAGCCACCCAGCCAGGGGGCTATATGGGGCCAACGTCCTGACTTTC
many	TRBV2	TRBJ2-5	.	CASSEMASAFQETQYF	TGTGCCAGCAGTGAAATGGCTAGCGCTTTCCAAGAGACCCAGTACTTC
.	TRBV4-1	TRBJ1-5	.	CASSQSRGNQPQHF	TGCGCCAGCAGCCAAAGCAGGGGCAATCAGCCCCAGCATTTT
few	TRBV30	TRBJ2-3	.	CAWSVQAGQYF	TGTGCCTGGAGTGTACAAGCGGGGCAGTATTTT
many	TRBV5-4	TRBJ1-2	.	CASSLDRPPYGYTF	TGTGCCAGCAGCTTGGATAGGCCCCCCTATGGCTACACCTTC
.	TRBV20-1	TRBJ1-1	TRBD1	CSAGTGGDTEAFF	TGCAGTGCGGGGACAGGCGGCGACACTGAAGCTTTCTTT
many	TRBV6-2/TRBV6-3	TRBJ1-6	TRBD1	CASSYRGLFSPLHF	TGTGCCAGCAGTTACAGGGGGCTCTTTTCACCCCTCCACTTT
many	TRBV20-1	TRBJ1-2	TRBD1	CSAMTNPDTGAGSYTF	TGCAGTGCGATGACGAACCCAGATACAGGGGCCGGTAGCTACACCTTC
many	TRBV5-1	TRBJ2-7	TRBD1	CASSSTGNTDSQYF	TGCGCCAGCAGCTCGACAGGGAATACGGATAGTCAGTACTTC